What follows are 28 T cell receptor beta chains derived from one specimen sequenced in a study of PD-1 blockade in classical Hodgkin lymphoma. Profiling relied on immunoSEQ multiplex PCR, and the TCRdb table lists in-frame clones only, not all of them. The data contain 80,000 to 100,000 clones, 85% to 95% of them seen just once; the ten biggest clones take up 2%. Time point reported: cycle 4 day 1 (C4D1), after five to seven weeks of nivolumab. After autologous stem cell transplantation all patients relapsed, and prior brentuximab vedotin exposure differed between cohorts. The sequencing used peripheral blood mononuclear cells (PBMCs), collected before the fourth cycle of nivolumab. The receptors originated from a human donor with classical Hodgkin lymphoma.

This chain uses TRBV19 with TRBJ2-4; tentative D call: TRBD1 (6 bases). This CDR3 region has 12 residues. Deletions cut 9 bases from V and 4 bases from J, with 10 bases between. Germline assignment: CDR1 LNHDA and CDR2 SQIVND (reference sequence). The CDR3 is CASPGQKNIQYF. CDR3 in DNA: TGTGCCAGCCCCGGACAGAAAAACATTCAGTACTTC.

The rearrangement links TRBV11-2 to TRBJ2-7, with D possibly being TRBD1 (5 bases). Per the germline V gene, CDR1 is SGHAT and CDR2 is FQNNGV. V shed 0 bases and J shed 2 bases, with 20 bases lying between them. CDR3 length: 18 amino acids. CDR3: CASSLDLVPDRNAYEQYF. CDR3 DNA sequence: TGTGCCAGCAGCTTAGATCTCGTTCCCGACAGAAACGCCTACGAGCAGTACTTC.

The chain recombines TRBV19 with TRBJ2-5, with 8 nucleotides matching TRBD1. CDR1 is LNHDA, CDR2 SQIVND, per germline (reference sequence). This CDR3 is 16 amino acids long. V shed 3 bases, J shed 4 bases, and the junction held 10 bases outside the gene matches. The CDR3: CASSMRAGGGSETQYF. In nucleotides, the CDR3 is TGTGCCAGTAGTATGAGGGCAGGGGGCGGCTCAGAGACCCAGTACTTC.

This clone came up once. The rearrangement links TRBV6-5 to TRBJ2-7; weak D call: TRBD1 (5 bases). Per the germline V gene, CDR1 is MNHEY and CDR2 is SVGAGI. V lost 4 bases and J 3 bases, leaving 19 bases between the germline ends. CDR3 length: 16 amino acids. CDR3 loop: CASSFIPTESRYEQYF. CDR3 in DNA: TGTGCCAGCAGTTTTATCCCGACAGAGAGTCGCTACGAGCAGTACTTC.

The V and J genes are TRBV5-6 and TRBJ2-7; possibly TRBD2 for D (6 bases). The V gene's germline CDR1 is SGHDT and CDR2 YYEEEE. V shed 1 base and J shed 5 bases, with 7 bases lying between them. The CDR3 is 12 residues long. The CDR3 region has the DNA TGTGCCAGCAGCTTGAGGAGGGACGAGCAGTACTTC. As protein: CASSLRRDEQYF. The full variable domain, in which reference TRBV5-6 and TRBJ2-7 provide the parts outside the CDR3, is DAGVTQSPTHLIKTRGQQVTLRCSPKSGHDTVSWYQQALGQGPQFIFQYYEEEERQRGNFPDRFSGHQFPNYSSELNVNALLLGDSALYLCASSLRRDEQYFGPGTRLTVT.

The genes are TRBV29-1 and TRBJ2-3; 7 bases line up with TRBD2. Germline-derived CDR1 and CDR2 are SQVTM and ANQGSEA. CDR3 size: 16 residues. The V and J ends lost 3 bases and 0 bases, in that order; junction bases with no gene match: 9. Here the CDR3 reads CSVEGGPAPSTDTQYF. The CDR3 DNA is TGCAGCGTTGAGGGAGGGCCGGCACCTAGCACAGATACGCAGTATTTT.

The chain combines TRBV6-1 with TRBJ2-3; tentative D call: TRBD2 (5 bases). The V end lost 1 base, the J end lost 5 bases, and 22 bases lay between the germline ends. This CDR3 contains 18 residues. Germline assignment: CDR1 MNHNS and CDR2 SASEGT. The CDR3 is CASSEGVTSTGSGDTQYF. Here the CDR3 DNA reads TGTGCCAGCAGTGAAGGGGTAACTAGTACGGGGAGCGGAGATACGCAGTATTTT.

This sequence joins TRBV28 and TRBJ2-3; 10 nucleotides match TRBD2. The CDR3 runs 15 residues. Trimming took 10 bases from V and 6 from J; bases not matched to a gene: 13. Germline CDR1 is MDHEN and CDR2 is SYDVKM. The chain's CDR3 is CATISGRWPGDTQYF. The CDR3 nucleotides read TGTGCCACGATTAGCGGGAGGTGGCCCGGCGATACGCAGTATTTT.

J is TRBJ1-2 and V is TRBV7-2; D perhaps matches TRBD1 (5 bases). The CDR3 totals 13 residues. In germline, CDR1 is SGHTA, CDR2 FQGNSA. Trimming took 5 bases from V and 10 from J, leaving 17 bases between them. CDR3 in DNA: TGTGCCAGCAGCCGACTCGGACGGGGGGACTACACCTTC. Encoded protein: CASSRLGRGDYTF.

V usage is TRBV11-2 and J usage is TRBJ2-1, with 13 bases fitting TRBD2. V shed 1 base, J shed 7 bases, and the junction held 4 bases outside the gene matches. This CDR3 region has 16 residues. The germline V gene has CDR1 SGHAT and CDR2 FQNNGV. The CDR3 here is CASSLVRTSGSNEQFF. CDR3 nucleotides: TGTGCCAGCAGCTTAGTTCGGACTAGCGGGAGTAATGAGCAGTTCTTC. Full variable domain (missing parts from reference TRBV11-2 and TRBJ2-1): EAGVAQSPRYKIIEKRQSVAFWCNPISGHATLYWYQQILGQGPKLLIQFQNNGVVDDSQLPKDRFSAERLKGVDSTLKIQPAKLEDSAVYLCASSLVRTSGSNEQFFGPGTRLTVL.

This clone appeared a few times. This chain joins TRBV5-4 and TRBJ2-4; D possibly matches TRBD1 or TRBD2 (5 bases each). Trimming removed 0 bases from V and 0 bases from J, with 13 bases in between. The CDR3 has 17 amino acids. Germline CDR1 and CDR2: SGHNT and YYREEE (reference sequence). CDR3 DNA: TGTGCCAGCAGCTTGGCCGGGGCAGACCTAGCCAAAAACATTCAGTACTTC. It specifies CASSLAGADLAKNIQYF.

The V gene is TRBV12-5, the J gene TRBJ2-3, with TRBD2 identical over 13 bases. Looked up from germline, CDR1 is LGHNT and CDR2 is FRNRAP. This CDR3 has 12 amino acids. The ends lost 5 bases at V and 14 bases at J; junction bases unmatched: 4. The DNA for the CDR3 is TGTGCTAGTGGTCCGACTAGCGGGAGGTTGTATTTT. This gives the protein CASGPTSGRLYF. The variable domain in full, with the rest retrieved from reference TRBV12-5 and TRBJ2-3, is DARVTQTPRHKVTEMGQEVTMRCQPILGHNTVFWYRQTMMQGLELLAYFRNRAPLDDSGMPKDRFSAEMPDATLATLKIQPSEPRDSAVYFCASGPTSGRLYFGPGTRLTVL.

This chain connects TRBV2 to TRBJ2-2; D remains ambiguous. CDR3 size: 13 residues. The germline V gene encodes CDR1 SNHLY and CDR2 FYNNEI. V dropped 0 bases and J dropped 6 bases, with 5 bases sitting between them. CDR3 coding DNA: TGTGCCAGCAGTGAAGCGTGGTCCGGGGAGCTGTTTTTT. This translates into CASSEAWSGELFF.

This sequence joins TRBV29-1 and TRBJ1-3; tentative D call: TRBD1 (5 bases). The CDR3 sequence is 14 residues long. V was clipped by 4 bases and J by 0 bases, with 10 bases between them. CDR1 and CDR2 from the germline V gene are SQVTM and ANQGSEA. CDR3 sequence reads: CSVGRVGSGNTIYF. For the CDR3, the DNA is TGCAGCGTTGGCAGGGTGGGCTCTGGAAACACCATATATTTT. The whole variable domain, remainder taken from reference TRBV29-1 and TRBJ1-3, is SAVISQKPSRDICQRGTSLTIQCQVDSQVTMMFWYRQQPGQSLTLIATANQGSEATYESGFVIDKFPISRPNLTFSTLTVSNMSPEDSSIYLCSVGRVGSGNTIYFGEGSWLTVV.

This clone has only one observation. The CDR3 sequence is CASSPGLTGYNEQFF. Written as DNA, the CDR3 is TGTGCCAGCAGCCCGGGACTAACAGGATACAATGAGCAGTTCTTC. V gene TRBV9 combines with J gene TRBJ2-1, with 7 positions matching TRBD2. J lost 4 bases, V lost 4 bases, and 8 bases had no gene match. The CDR3 extends over 15 amino acids. Germline loops: CDR1 SGDLS, CDR2 YYNGEE.

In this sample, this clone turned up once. CDR3 bases: TGTGCCAGCAGCGTAAGGACTTTTCGGAACACCGGGGAGCTGTTTTTT. Amino acids: CASSVRTFRNTGELFF. The chain joins TRBV9 to TRBJ2-2; possibly TRBD2 for D (5 bases). V shed 1 base and J shed 1 base, with 11 bases lying between them. The CDR3 is 16 residues long. Looked up from germline, CDR1 is SGDLS and CDR2 is YYNGEE.

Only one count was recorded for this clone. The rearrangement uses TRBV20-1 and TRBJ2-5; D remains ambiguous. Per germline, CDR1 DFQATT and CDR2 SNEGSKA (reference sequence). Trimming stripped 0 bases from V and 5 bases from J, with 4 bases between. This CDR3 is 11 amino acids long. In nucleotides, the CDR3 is TGCAGTGCTAGAGATCGTGAGACCCAGTACTTC. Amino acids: CSARDRETQYF.

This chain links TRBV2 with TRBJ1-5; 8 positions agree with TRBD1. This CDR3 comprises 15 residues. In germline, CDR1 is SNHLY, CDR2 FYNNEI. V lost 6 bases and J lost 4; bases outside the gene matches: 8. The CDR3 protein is CASSGSGQGNQPQHF. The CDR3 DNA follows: TGTGCCAGCAGCGGATCCGGACAGGGTAATCAGCCCCAGCATTTT.

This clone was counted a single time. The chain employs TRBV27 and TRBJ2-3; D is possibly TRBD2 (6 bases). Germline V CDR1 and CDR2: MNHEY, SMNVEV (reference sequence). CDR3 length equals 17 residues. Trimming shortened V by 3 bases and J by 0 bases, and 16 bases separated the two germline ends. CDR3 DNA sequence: TGTGCCAGCAGTTTCTTGCCCGGGAGTGTTAGCACAGATACGCAGTATTTT. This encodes CASSFLPGSVSTDTQYF.

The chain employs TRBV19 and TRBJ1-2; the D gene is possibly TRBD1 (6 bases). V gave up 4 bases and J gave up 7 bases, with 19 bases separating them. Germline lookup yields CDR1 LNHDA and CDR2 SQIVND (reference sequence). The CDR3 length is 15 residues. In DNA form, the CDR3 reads TGTGCCAGTAGTAGCGAGACTCGGGGGGCGCCTGGCTACACCTTC. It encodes CASSSETRGAPGYTF.

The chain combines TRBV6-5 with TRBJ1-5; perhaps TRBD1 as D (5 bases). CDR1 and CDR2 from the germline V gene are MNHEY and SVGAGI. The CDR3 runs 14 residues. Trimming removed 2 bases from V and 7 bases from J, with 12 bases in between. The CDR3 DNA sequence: TGTGCCAGCAGTTACCAGCAGGGTAGACAGCCCCAGCATTTT. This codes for CASSYQQGRQPQHF.

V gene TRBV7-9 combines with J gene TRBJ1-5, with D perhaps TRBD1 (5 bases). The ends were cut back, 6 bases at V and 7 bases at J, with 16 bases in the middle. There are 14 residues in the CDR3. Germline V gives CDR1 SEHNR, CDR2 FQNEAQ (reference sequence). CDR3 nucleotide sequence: TGTGCCAGCAGAGGGGCGGACGAAGGACAGCCCCAGCATTTT. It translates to CASRGADEGQPQHF. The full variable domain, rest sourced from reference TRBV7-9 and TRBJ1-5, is DTGVSQNPRHKITKRGQNVTFRCDPISEHNRLYWYRQTLGQGPEFLTYFQNEAQLEKSRLLSDRFSAERPKGSFSTLEIQRTEQGDSAMYLCASRGADEGQPQHFGDGTRLSIL.

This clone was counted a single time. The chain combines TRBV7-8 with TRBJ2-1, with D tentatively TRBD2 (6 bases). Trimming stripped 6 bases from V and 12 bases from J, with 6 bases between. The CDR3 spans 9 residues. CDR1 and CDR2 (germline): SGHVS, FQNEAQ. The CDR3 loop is CASRGGQFF. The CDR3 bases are TGTGCCAGCAGGGGGGGGCAGTTCTTC.

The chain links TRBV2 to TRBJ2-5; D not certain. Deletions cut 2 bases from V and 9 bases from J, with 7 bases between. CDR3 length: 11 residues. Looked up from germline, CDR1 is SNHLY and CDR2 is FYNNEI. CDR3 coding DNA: TGTGCCAGCAGTGAAAGTGGGTCCCAGTACTTC. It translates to CASSESGSQYF. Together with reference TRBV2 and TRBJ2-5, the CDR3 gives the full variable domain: EPEVTQTPSHQVTQMGQEVILRCVPISNHLYFYWYRQILGQKVEFLVSFYNNEISEKSEIFDDQFSVERPDGSNFTLKIRSTKLEDSAMYFCASSESGSQYFGPGTRLLVL.

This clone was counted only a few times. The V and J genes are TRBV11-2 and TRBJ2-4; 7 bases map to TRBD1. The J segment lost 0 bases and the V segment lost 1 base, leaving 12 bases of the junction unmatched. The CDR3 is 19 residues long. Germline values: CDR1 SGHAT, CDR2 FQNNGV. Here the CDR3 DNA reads TGTGCCAGCAGCTTAGCACCGGGACAGAGGTTTATAGCCAAAAACATTCAGTACTTC. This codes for CASSLAPGQRFIAKNIQYF.

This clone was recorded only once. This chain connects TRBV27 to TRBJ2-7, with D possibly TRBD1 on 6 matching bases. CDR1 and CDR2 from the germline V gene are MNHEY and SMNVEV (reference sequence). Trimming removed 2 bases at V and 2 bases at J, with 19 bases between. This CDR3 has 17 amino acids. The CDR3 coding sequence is TGTGCCAGCAGTTTAACCCCCCCAGGGGCCACCACCTACGAGCAGTACTTC. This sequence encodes CASSLTPPGATTYEQYF.

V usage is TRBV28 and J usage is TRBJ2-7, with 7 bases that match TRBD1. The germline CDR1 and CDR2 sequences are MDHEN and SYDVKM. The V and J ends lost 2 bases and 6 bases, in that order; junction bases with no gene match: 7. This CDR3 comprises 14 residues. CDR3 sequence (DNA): TGTGCCAGCAGTTTAGACAGGGTGCGACTCGAGCAGTACTTC. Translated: CASSLDRVRLEQYF.

The CDR3 protein is CASSGLAGGYNEQFF. The CDR3 DNA is TGTGCCAGCAGCGGACTAGCGGGAGGCTACAATGAGCAGTTCTTC. The chain has TRBV2 and TRBJ2-1; 14 bases agree with TRBD2. This CDR3 comprises 15 residues. Trimming at V came to 6 bases and at J to 3 bases, leaving 1 base not matched to a gene. Germline loops: CDR1 SNHLY, CDR2 FYNNEI.